This T cell receptor beta chain was retrieved from a study of T cells in Graves' hyperthyroidism and ophthalmopathy. Overall study findings and caveats: Model-based prediction identified ophthalmopathy a median 6.5 months prior to its onset. Clonotypes that were expanded in thyroid above 0.001 mostly appeared in blood too.

Across 18 months, stable Graves' hyperthyroidism was marked by no progression to ophthalmopathy. The study enrolled patients aged 18 to 65 with newly diagnosed hyperthyroidism of under 2 months' duration. This clonotype was counted many times. The antigen is unknown. TCR beta CDR3 sequences were amplified from RNA transcripts. Using the HTBI primer set, a first-round RT-PCR was run on the TCR CDR3. TCRdb analysed the multiplex PCR reads with MiXCR anew, one entry per CDR3 protein. This sample carries about 210,000 distinct CDR3 sequences, more than 15% of them seen once, and the ten largest clones take 50%. The V gene lost 2 bases and the J gene lost 2 bases, with 6 bases spanning the gap. This CDR3 region has 13 residues.

The chain links TRBV12-3 or TRBV12-4 to TRBJ1-2, with D unresolved. Sequencing was done on a sample of blood. The receptor's source is a man aged 45 to 65 with Graves' hyperthyroidism. The CDR3 protein is CASSLSQNYGYTF. The CDR3 nucleotides read TGTGCCAGCAGTTTAAGCCAGAACTATGGCTACACCTTC.